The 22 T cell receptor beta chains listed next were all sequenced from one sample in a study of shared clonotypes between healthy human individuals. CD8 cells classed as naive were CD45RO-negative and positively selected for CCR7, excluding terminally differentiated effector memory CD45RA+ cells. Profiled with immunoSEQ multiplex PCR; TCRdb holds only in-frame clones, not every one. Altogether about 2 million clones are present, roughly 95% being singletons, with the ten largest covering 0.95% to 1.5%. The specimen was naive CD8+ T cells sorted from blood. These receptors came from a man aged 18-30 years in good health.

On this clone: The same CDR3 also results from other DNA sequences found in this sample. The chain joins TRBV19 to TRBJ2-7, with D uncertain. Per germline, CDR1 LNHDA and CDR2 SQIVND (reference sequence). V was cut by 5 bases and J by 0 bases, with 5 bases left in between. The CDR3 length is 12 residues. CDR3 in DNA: TGTGCCAGTAGTGTAAGCTCCTACGAGCAGTACTTC. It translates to CASSVSSYEQYF.

For the CDR3, the DNA is TGCAGCGTTGACGGGACTAGCGGGAGTAGTTGGACAGATACGCAGTATTTT. Translation: CSVDGTSGSSWTDTQYF. V usage is TRBV29-1 and J usage is TRBJ2-3; 14 bases are a match to TRBD2. The CDR3 spans 17 residues. Germline loops: CDR1 SQVTM, CDR2 ANQGSEA. The V segment lost 3 bases and the J segment 3 bases; nucleotides outside the gene matches: 8.

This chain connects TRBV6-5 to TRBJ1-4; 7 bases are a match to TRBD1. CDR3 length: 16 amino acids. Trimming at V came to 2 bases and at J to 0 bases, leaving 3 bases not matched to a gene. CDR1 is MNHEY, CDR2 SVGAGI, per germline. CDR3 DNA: TGTGCCAGCAGTTACGGACAGGCTACAACTAATGAAAAACTGTTTTTT. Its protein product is CASSYGQATTNEKLFF.

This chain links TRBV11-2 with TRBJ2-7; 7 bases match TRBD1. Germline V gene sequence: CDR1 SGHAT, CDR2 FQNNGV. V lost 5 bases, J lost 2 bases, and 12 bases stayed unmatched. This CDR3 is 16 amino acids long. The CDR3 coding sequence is TGTGCCAGCAGCGATGGTCTGGGGGACAGACCCTACGAGCAGTACTTC. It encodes CASSDGLGDRPYEQYF.

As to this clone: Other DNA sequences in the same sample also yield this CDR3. CDR3 sequence reads: CASSLGGPEAFF. Here the CDR3 DNA reads TGTGCCAGCAGCTTAGGGGGGCCGGAAGCTTTCTTT. This chain connects TRBV7-6 to TRBJ1-1; perhaps TRBD1 as D (6 bases). This CDR3 comprises 12 residues. Germline assignment: CDR1 SGHVS and CDR2 FNYEAQ. V gave up 1 base and J gave up 8 bases, with 8 bases separating them.

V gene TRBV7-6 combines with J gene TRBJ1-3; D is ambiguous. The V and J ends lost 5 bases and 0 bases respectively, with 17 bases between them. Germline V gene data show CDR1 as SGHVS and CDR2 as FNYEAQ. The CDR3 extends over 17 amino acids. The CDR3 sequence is CASSPFLLESSGNTIYF. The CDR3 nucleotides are TGTGCCAGCAGCCCCTTCCTACTCGAGAGCTCTGGAAACACCATATATTTT.

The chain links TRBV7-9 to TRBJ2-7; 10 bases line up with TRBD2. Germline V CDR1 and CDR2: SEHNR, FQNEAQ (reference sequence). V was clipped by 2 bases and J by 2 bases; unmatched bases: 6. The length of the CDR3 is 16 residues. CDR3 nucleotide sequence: TGTGCCAGCAGCTTAACAGTAGCGGGGGGACCCTACGAGCAGTACTTC. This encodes CASSLTVAGGPYEQYF.

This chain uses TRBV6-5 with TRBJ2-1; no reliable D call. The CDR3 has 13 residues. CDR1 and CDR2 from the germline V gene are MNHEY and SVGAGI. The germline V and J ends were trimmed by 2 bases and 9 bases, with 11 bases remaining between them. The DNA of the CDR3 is TGTGCCAGCAGTTACCGGCCGGATGGTGAGCAGTTCTTC. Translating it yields CASSYRPDGEQFF.

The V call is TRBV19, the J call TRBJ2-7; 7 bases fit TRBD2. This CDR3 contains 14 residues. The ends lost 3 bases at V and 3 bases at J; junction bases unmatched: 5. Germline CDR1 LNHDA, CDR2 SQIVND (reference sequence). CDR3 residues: CASSIGGGFYEQYF. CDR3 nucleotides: TGTGCCAGTAGTATCGGCGGGGGATTCTACGAGCAGTACTTC.

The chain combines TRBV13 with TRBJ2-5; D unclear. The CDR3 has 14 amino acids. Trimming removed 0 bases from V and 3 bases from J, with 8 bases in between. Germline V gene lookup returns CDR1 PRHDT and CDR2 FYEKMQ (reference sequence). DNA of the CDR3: TGTGCCAGCAGCTTAGGCCTGGTGGAAGAGACCCAGTACTTC. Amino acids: CASSLGLVEETQYF.

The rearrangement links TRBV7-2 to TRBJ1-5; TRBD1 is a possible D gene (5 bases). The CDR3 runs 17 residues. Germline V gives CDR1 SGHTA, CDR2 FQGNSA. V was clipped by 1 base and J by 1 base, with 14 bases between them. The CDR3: CASSLGDGPASNQPQHF. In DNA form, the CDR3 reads TGTGCCAGCAGCTTAGGGGACGGACCCGCGAGCAATCAGCCCCAGCATTTT.

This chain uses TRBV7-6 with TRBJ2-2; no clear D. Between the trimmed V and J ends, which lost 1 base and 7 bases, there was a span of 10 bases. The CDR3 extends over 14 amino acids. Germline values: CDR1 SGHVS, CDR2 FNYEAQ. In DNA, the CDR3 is TGTGCCAGCAGCTTAGTGTCAGGAAGCGGGGAGCTGTTTTTT. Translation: CASSLVSGSGELFF.

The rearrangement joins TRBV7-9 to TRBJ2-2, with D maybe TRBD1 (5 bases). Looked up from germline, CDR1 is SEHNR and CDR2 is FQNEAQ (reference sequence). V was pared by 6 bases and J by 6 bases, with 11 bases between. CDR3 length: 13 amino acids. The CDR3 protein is CASSWGLAGELFF. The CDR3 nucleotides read TGTGCCAGCAGTTGGGGCCTAGCCGGGGAGCTGTTTTTT.

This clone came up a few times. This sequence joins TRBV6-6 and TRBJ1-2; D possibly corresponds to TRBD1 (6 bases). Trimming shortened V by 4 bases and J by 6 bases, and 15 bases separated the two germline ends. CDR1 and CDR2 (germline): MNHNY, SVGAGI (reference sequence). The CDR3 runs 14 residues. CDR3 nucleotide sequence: TGTGCCAGCAGTTCCCTCGGGGGGCCGGATGGCTACACCTTC. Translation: CASSSLGGPDGYTF.

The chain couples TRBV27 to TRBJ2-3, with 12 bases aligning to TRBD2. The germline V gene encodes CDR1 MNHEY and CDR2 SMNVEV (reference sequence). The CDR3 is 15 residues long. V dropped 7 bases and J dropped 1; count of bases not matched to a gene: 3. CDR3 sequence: CASKRLAGGTDTQYF. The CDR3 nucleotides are TGTGCCAGCAAAAGACTAGCGGGGGGCACAGATACGCAGTATTTT.

Here the CDR3 reads CASGLGGEAFF. The CDR3 DNA reads TGTGCCAGCGGCCTGGGGGGTGAAGCTTTCTTT. The chain uses TRBV6-6 and TRBJ1-1, with D perhaps TRBD1 (5 bases). The V end lost 8 bases, the J end lost 7 bases, and 11 bases lay between the germline ends. The germline V gene encodes CDR1 MNHNY and CDR2 SVGAGI (reference sequence). The CDR3 loop spans 11 amino acids.

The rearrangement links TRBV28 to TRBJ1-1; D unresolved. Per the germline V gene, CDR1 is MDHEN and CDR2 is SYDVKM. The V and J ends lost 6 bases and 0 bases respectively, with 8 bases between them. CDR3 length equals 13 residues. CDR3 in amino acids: CASSYLMNTEAFF. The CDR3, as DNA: TGTGCCAGCAGCTACCTTATGAACACTGAAGCTTTCTTT.

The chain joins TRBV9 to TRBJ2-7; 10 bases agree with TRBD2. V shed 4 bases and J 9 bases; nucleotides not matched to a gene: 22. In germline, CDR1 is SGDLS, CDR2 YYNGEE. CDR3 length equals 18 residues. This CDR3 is CASSRTKTRSGGAEVQYF. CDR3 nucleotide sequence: TGTGCCAGCAGCCGCACCAAAACGCGGAGCGGGGGGGCGGAAGTGCAGTACTTC. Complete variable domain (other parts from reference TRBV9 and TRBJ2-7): DSGVTQTPKHLITATGQRVTLRCSPRSGDLSVYWYQQSLDQGLQFLIQYYNGEERAKGNILERFSAQQFPDLHSELNLSSLELGDSALYFCASSRTKTRSGGAEVQYFGPGTRLTVT.

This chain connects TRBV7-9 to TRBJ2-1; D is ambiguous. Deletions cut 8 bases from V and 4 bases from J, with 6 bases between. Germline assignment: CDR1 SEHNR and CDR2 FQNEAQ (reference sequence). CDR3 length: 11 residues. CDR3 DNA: TGTGCCAGCTACTATTACAATGAGCAGTTCTTC. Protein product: CASYYYNEQFF.

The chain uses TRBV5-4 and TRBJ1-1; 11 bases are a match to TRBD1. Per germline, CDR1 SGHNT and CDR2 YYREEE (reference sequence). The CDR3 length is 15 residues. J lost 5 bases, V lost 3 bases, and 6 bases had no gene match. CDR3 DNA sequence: TGTGCCAGCAGCTACGGACAGGGGGCGTCTACTGAAGCTTTCTTT. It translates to CASSYGQGASTEAFF.

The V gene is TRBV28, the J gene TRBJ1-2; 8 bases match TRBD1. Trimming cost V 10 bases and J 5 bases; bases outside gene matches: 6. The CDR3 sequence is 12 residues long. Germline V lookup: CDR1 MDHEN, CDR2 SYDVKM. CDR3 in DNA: TGTGCCACCGACAGGGGTGGATATGGCTACACCTTC. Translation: CATDRGGYGYTF.

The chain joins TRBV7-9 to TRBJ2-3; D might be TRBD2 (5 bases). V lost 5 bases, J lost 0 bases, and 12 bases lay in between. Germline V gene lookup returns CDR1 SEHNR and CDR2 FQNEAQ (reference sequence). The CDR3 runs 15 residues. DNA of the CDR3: TGTGCCAGCAGCCCGTTCGGCGGGAGCACAGATACGCAGTATTTT. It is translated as CASSPFGGSTDTQYF.